The rows below give T cell receptor beta chains drawn from one sample of a study of T cells in Graves' hyperthyroidism and ophthalmopathy. TCRdb re-derived calls from the multiplex PCR reads in MiXCR, one entry per CDR3 protein. Of about 410,000 distinct CDR3 sequences listed, approximately 14% are singletons. The sequencing input was blood. These receptors all come from a man aged 18 to 30 with Graves' ophthalmopathy. CDR3s include the opening cysteine and the closing phenylalanine or tryptophan. A D gene is named only where the DNA matches it firmly. Not every row has a clone size; where given, it reads once, few, many or a size class.

TRBV5-1,-,TRBJ1-2,many,TGCGCCAGCAGCTTGGGAAGTGAAAACTATGGCTACACCTTC,CASSLGSENYGYTF
TRBV7-6,TRBD2,TRBJ2-3,few,TGTGCCAGCAGCTTAATGAGGGACGGGAGGGCCTTTTTGGTTACGCAGTATTTT,CASSLMRDGRAFLVTQYF
TRBV6-1,-,TRBJ1-1,-,TGTAGGACGCGGAACACCGAAGCTTTCTTT,CRTRNTEAFF
TRBV19,TRBD1,TRBJ1-4,few,TGTGCCAGTAGTGCCCGACAGGGTGCAACTAATGAAAAACTGTTTTTT,CASSARQGATNEKLFF
TRBV20-1,TRBD1,TRBJ2-7,many,TGCAGTGCTAGAGATCGTAGGACAGGGGACTCCTACGAGCAGTACTTC,CSARDRRTGDSYEQYF
TRBV6-9,TRBD1,TRBJ1-2,few,TGTGCCAGCAGTTATGGAGGGGGCGGCGATTATGGCTACACCTTC,CASSYGGGGDYGYTF
TRBV20-1,-,TRBJ2-7,many,TGCAGTGCGGGGACCGGGGGCTATCTCGACGAGCAGTACTTC,CSAGTGGYLDEQYF
TRBV6-1,-,TRBJ1-1,-,TGCGCCAGCAGCCAAGATCTGGGCTACACTGAAGCTTTCTTT,CASSQDLGYTEAFF
TRBV27,TRBD1,TRBJ1-1,-,TGTGCCAGCAGCCTAAAACAGGGGGCTTTCACTGAAGCTTTCTTT,CASSLKQGAFTEAFF
TRBV29-1,-,TRBJ2-1,many,TGCAGCGTTGAGGTAGCCAATGAGCAGTTCTTC,CSVEVANEQFF
TRBV19,-,TRBJ2-3,-,TGTGCCTCAGGTGGAGATACGCAGTATTTT,CASGGDTQYF
TRBV10-3,-,TRBJ1-1,-,TGTGCCATCAAGGCAGGGGAAACTGAAGCTTTCTTT,CAIKAGETEAFF
TRBV5-1,-,TRBJ2-1,-,TGCGCCAGCAGCTCGCAGACAGGCCAGGAGGGGTTCTTC,CASSSQTGQEGFF
TRBV18,TRBD2,TRBJ2-5,-,TGTGCCAGCTCACCGGGTTGGGAGGGAGAGACCCAGTACTTC,CASSPGWEGETQYF
TRBV3-1,-,TRBJ2-3,many,TGTGCCAGCAGCCATGAAGGGACCGGAGATACGCAGTATTTT,CASSHEGTGDTQYF
TRBV5-1,-,TRBJ1-2,many,TGCGCCAGCAGCTTGGATGGGTTGCCTAACTATGGCTACACCTTC,CASSLDGLPNYGYTF
TRBV11-1,-,TRBJ2-7,many,TGTGCCAGCAGCCCCAAGGCTTCCTACGAGCAGTACTTC,CASSPKASYEQYF
TRBV11-2,-,TRBJ1-2,-,TGTGCCAGCAGCTTAGATCAGGGAATTAACTATGGCTACACCTTC,CASSLDQGINYGYTF
TRBV5-4,TRBD1,TRBJ2-1,few,TGTGCCAGCAGCTTACAAGGGGGCGTTCTGAATGAGCAGTTCTTC,CASSLQGGVLNEQFF
TRBV18,-,TRBJ2-5,many,TGTGCCAGCTCACCAGGCAGGGAATCCCAAGAGACCCAGTACTTC,CASSPGRESQETQYF
TRBV12-3/TRBV12-4,-,TRBJ2-1,few,TGTGCCAGCAGTTTTTACGAGCAGTTCTTC,CASSFYEQFF
TRBV20-1,-,TRBJ1-2,many,TGCAGTGCTAGATACAGCTATGGCTACACCTTC,CSARYSYGYTF
TRBV15,TRBD1,TRBJ1-1,many,TGTGCCACCAGCGGAATTACAGGGGGAGAGGGTAACACTGAAGCTTTCTTT,CATSGITGGEGNTEAFF
TRBV6-1,TRBD1,TRBJ1-2,many,TGTGCCAGCAGCCAGGGACAGGGCTACACCTTC,CASSQGQGYTF
TRBV5-1,-,TRBJ1-5,few,TGCGCCAGCAGCTTGGCTCAGGAATCAGATACGCAGCATTTT,CASSLAQESDTQHF
TRBV11-2,-,TRBJ1-3,many,TGTGCCAGCAGCGGCGGCCACACCATATATTTT,CASSGGHTIYF
TRBV4-1,-,TRBJ2-7,-,TGCGCCAGCAGCCGAGAGGACTATTCCTACGAGCAGTACTTC,CASSREDYSYEQYF
TRBV27,TRBD1,TRBJ2-1,-,TGTGCCAGCAGGCAGGGGGAGTCCATCTACAATGAGCAGTTCTTC,CASRQGESIYNEQFF
TRBV2,-,TRBJ1-4,many,TGTGCCAGCAGGGTGGGATCTGCAACTAATGAAAAACTGTTTTTT,CASRVGSATNEKLFF
TRBV9,-,TRBJ2-7,few,TGTGCCAGCAGCGTAGCCCCGGGACTCCTCTACGAGCAGTACTTC,CASSVAPGLLYEQYF
TRBV11-3,-,TRBJ2-1,many,TGTGCCAGCAGCTTATTCGTAGGACACCCTTACAATGAGCAGTTCTTC,CASSLFVGHPYNEQFF
TRBV20-1,-,TRBJ2-3,many,TGCAGTGCTAGGGACAGAGGCTATGATACGCAGTATTTT,CSARDRGYDTQYF
TRBV5-6,-,TRBJ1-1,many,TGTGCCAGCAGCTTGACAGGGCGAAGCACTGAAGCTTTCTTT,CASSLTGRSTEAFF
TRBV5-1,TRBD1,TRBJ2-2,-,TGCGCCAGCAGCTGGGGACAGACCGGGGAGCTGTTTTTT,CASSWGQTGELFF
TRBV19,-,TRBJ1-5,once,TGTGCCAGTAGTATAGTGGACGGTACCTGGCCCCAGCATTTT,CASSIVDGTWPQHF
TRBV6-1,TRBD2,TRBJ2-2,many,TGTGCCAGCAGTGAAGCGCGGACTAGCGGGGGTGAGCTGTTTTTT,CASSEARTSGGELFF
TRBV13,-,TRBJ1-3,many,TGTGCCAGCAGCTTCACATTGCGCTCTGGAAACACCATATATTTT,CASSFTLRSGNTIYF
TRBV20-1,-,TRBJ2-2,-,TGCAGTGCTAGAGTTGGGGGAACGAACACCGGGGAGCTGTTTTTT,CSARVGGTNTGELFF
TRBV5-8,TRBD1,TRBJ1-2,few,TGTGCCAGCAGCTTGCAGCAGGGGGCTTATGGCTACACCTTC,CASSLQQGAYGYTF
TRBV5-4,-,TRBJ2-7,-,TGTGCCAGCAGCCGTACAGAAGGGGGAGAGCAGTACTTC,CASSRTEGGEQYF
TRBV5-6,TRBD1,TRBJ2-7,many,TGTGCCAGCAGCTCTCTGGGGACAGGGATCTACGAGCAGTACTTC,CASSSLGTGIYEQYF
TRBV6-1,-,TRBJ2-3,many,TGTGCCAGCACCCGCACGGGTTCGTGGACAGATACGCAGTATTTT,CASTRTGSWTDTQYF
TRBV27,-,TRBJ1-1,-,TGTGCCAGCAGCCTATGGGGGGGTGGGGCTGAAGCTTTCTTT,CASSLWGGGAEAFF
TRBV6-1,-,TRBJ2-3,many,TGTGCCAGCAGTCTGGGGCGCCTTGGAGCCGATACGCAGTATTTT,CASSLGRLGADTQYF
TRBV5-1,-,TRBJ2-2,many,TGCGCCAGCAGCTTGGAAATAACCGGGGAGCTGTTTTTT,CASSLEITGELFF
TRBV6-1,-,TRBJ1-2,-,TGTGCCAACGGGACTGTCAAGGGCTACACCTTC,CANGTVKGYTF
TRBV4-1,TRBD1,TRBJ2-7,-,TGCGCCAGCAGCCAAGGAGCATTAGGACAGGGTCCCTACGAGCAGTACTTC,CASSQGALGQGPYEQYF